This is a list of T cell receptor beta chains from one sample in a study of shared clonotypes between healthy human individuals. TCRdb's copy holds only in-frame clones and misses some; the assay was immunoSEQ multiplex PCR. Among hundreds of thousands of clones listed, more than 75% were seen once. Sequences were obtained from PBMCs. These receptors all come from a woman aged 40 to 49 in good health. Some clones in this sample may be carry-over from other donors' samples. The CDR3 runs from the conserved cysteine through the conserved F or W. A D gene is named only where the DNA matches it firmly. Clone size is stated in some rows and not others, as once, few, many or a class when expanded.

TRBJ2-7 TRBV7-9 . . CASSSLYEQYF TGTGCCAGCAGTTCACTCTACGAGCAGTACTTC
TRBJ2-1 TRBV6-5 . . CATSKLTRGNEQFF TGTGCCACCTCCAAGCTGACTAGGGGCAATGAGCAGTTCTTC
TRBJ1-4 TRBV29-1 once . CSVGEGATNEKLFF TGCAGCGTGGGTGAGGGCGCAACTAATGAAAAACTGTTTTTT
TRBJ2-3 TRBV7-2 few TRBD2 CASSSFLSGRFRTDTQYF TGTGCCAGCAGCTCCTTCCTTAGCGGGAGGTTTAGGACAGATACGCAGTATTTT
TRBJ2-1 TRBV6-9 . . CASSYSMGYRGREQFF TGTGCCAGCAGTTATTCGATGGGATACCGGGGGAGGGAGCAGTTCTTC
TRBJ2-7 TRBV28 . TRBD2 CASRTGTSFHEQYF TGTGCCAGCCGCACGGGGACTAGCTTCCACGAGCAGTACTTC
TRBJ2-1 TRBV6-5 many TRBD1 CASSTDRDNEQFF TGTGCCAGCAGTACGGACAGGGACAATGAGCAGTTCTTC
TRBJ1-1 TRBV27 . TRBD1 CATYPGGRNTEAFF TGTGCCACGTACCCAGGGGGCAGGAACACTGAAGCTTTCTTT
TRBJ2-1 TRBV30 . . CAWSVRGVGEQFF TGTGCCTGGAGTGTAAGAGGGGTGGGTGAGCAGTTCTTC
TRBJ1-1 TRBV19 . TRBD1 CASSTDRVTEAFF TGTGCCAGTAGTACCGACAGGGTAACTGAAGCTTTCTTT
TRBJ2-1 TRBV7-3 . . CASSRGGTAYNEQFF TGTGCCAGCAGCCGGGGCGGGACAGCCTACAATGAGCAGTTCTTC
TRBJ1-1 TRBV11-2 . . CASSFDRNTEAFF TGTGCCAGCAGTTTCGACAGGAACACTGAAGCTTTCTTT
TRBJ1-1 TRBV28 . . CASSSSRRDEAFF TGTGCCAGCAGTTCGTCAAGACGGGACGAAGCTTTCTTT
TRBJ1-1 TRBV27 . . CASKGQGRYTEAFF TGTGCCAGCAAAGGGCAGGGACGATACACTGAAGCTTTCTTT
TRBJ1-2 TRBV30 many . CAWRPPGQNYGYTF TGTGCCTGGAGACCCCCTGGACAGAACTATGGCTACACCTTC
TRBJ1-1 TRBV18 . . CASSPDSLNTEAFF TGTGCCAGCTCACCGGACAGCCTGAACACTGAAGCTTTCTTT
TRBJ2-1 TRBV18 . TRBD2 CASSPGLAGAGFF TGTGCCAGCTCACCCGGACTAGCGGGAGCCGGGTTCTTC
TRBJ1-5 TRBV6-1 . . CASSPGGYQPQHF TGTGCCAGCAGTCCGGGGGGATATCAGCCCCAGCATTTT
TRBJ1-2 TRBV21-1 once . CASSNIAQGLNYGYTF TGTGCCAGCAGCAATATCGCCCAGGGCTTAAACTATGGCTACACCTTC
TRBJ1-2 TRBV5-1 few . CASSRENREGYTF TGCGCCAGCAGCCGGGAAAACAGGGAAGGCTACACCTTC
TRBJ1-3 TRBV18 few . CASSPLREAGNTIYF TGTGCCAGCTCACCACTCCGTGAAGCAGGAAACACCATATATTTT
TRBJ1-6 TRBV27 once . CASSLSRTGFNSPLHF TGTGCCAGCAGTCTTTCCCGGACTGGTTTTAATTCACCCCTCCACTTT
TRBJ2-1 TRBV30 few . CAWTTGASVGGKQFF TGTGCCTGGACCACGGGGGCTAGCGTGGGGGGAAAGCAGTTCTTC
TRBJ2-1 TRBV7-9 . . CASSSSGLYNEQFF TGTGCCAGCAGCTCCTCAGGCCTGTACAATGAGCAGTTCTTC
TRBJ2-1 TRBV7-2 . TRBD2 CASSPRLAEIHNEQFF TGTGCCAGCAGCCCCAGACTAGCGGAAATACACAATGAGCAGTTCTTC
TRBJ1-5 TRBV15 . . CATSRREGGTADEPQHF TGTGCCACCAGCAGAAGGGAGGGAGGGACGGCCGATGAGCCCCAGCATTTT
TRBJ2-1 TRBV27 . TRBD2 CASSLRAGGTVGRVNEQFF TGTGCCAGCAGTTTAAGGGCGGGAGGGACGGTCGGCCGGGTCAATGAGCAGTTCTTC
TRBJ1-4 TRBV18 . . CASSPPGATNEKLFF TGTGCCAGCTCACCACCGGGGGCAACTAATGAAAAACTGTTTTTT
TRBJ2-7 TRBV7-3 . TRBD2 CASSLKGLGLAPSYEQYF TGTGCCAGCAGCTTAAAGGGACTCGGACTAGCGCCATCCTACGAGCAGTACTTC
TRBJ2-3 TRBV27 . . CASSLFSADTQYF TGTGCCAGCAGTTTATTTTCGGCAGATACGCAGTATTTT
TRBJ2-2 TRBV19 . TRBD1 CASIADRGDTGELFF TGTGCCAGTATCGCGGACAGGGGAGACACCGGGGAGCTGTTTTTT
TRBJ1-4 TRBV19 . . CASSARDSGVEKLFF TGTGCCAGTAGTGCGAGGGACTCCGGGGTAGAAAAACTGTTTTTT
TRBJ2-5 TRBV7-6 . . CASSLVSNQETQYF TGTGCCAGCAGCTTAGTTTCCAACCAAGAGACCCAGTACTTC
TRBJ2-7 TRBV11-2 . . CASSSNPGSTGYF TGTGCCAGCAGCTCTAACCCCGGAAGCACGGGGTACTTC
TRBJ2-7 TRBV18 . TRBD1 CASSPYAPGGSVNEQYF TGTGCCAGCTCACCATATGCCCCAGGGGGCAGCGTGAACGAGCAGTACTTC
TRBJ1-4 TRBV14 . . CASSPLRGTNEKLFF TGTGCCAGCAGCCCCCTGAGGGGGACTAATGAAAAACTGTTTTTT
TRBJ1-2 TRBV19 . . CASKGMANYGYTF TGTGCCAGTAAGGGGATGGCTAACTATGGCTACACCTTC